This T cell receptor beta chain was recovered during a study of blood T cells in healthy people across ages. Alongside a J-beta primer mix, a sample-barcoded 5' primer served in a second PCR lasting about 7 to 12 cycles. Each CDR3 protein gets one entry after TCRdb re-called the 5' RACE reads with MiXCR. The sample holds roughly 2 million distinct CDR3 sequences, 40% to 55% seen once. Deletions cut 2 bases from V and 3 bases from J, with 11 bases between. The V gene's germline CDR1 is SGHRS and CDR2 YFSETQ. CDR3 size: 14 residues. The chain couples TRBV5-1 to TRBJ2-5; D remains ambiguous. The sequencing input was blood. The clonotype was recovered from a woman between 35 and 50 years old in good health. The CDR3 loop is CASSFGNVEETQYF. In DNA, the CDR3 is TGCGCCAGCAGCTTCGGCAACGTGGAAGAGACCCAGTACTTC. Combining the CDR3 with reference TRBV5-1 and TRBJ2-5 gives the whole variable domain KAGVTQTPRYLIKTRGQQVTLSCSPISGHRSVSWYQQTPGQGLQFLFEYFSETQRNKGNFPGRFSGRQFSNSRSEMNVSTLELGDSALYLCASSFGNVEETQYFGPGTRLLVL.